The 7 T cell receptor beta chains below all came from one sample that was sequenced in a study of CD8 T cells in ankylosing spondylitis. TCRdb re-analysed the 5' RACE reads in MiXCR, keeping a single row per CDR3 protein. The sample lists about 36,000 distinct CDR3 sequences; about an eighth were seen once. Sequenced sample: synovial fluid, either unsorted or a sorted T cell fraction (not recorded which). These receptors were obtained from a male donor with ankylosing spondylitis.

Many counts were recorded for this clonotype. V gene TRBV7-6 combines with J gene TRBJ2-7; 9 bases align to TRBD1. The V and J ends lost 4 bases and 5 bases, in that order; junction bases with no gene match: 6. Germline V lookup: CDR1 SGHVS, CDR2 FNYEAQ. The CDR3 has 14 residues. The CDR3 sequence is CASSSRDRANEQYF. The CDR3 DNA reads as TGTGCCAGCAGCTCACGGGACAGGGCTAACGAGCAGTACTTC.

This clonotype was observed a few times. The rearrangement joins TRBV9 to TRBJ1-1; the D gene is possibly TRBD1 (5 bases). This CDR3 is built from 12 residues. Between the trimmed V and J ends, which lost 0 bases and 6 bases, there was a span of 6 bases. In germline, CDR1 is SGDLS, CDR2 YYNGEE. The CDR3 nucleotides are TGTGCCAGCAGCGTAGGGGGGGCTGAAGCTTTCTTT. Translation gives CASSVGGAEAFF.

This clonotype is classed as large. This sequence joins TRBV5-1 and TRBJ2-7; 8 positions agree with TRBD1. There are 16 residues in the CDR3. After removal of 0 bases from V and 0 bases from J, the junction contained 5 bases not matched to a gene. Looked up from germline, CDR1 is SGHRS and CDR2 is YFSETQ. Here the CDR3 DNA reads TGCGCCAGCAGCTTGGCCAGGGGGCTGAGCTCCTACGAGCAGTACTTC. Translation gives CASSLARGLSSYEQYF.

V is TRBV5-1 and J is TRBJ2-7; D not resolved. Germline lookup yields CDR1 SGHRS and CDR2 YFSETQ. V shed 1 base and J shed 6 bases, with 17 bases lying between them. CDR3 size: 15 residues. CDR3 sequence (DNA): TGCGCCAGCAGCTTGCGGGCACGAGTTGTTGGCGAGCAGTACTTC. The encoded protein is CASSLRARVVGEQYF.

The chain uses TRBV20-1 and TRBJ1-1; tentatively, D is TRBD1 (6 bases). Germline CDR1 reads DFQATT; CDR2 reads SNEGSKA (reference sequence). V lost 4 bases and J lost 9, with 24 bases in between. CDR3 length equals 15 residues. The CDR3 reads CSATSHSEYREKAFF. The CDR3 DNA reads TGCAGTGCTACCTCGCATTCTGAATACAGGGAGAAAGCTTTCTTT.

A few counts support this clonotype. The genes are TRBV24-1 and TRBJ2-5; D call uncertain. This CDR3 has 15 amino acids. The V end lost 5 bases, the J end lost 5 bases, and 17 bases lay between the germline ends. The germline gives CDR1 KGHDR, CDR2 SFDVKD. The CDR3 DNA is TGTGCCACCAGTGTGGTTGAGGACCCCGGGGAGACCCAGTACTTC. As protein: CATSVVEDPGETQYF.

This clonotype was recorded a few times. CDR3 DNA sequence: TGTGCCAGCAGCCACGGACGGAACTACGAGCAGTACTTC. Translating gives CASSHGRNYEQYF. The V call is TRBV7-4, the J call TRBJ2-7, with D uncertain. This CDR3 has 13 residues. Trimming removed 5 bases from V and 3 bases from J, with 11 bases in between. In germline, CDR1 is SGHVT, CDR2 SQSDAQ.